The following is a T cell receptor (beta chain) sequence with its context. Its antigen is unidentified. At one end, the junction sequence differs from germline, possibly due to a read error. This CDR3 has 16 amino acids. The germline gives CDR1 SGHDT, CDR2 YYEEEE. The entry originates in a study of breast tumors, draining lymph nodes, adjacent tissues. TCRdb called the multiplex PCR reads again in MiXCR, with one record for every CDR3 protein. In the table there are tens of thousands of distinct CDR3 sequences, roughly 28% of which are singletons. Breast cancer patients provided tissue from their axillary draining lymph nodes. Study observations and caveats: Compared with lymph nodes, tumors were less diverse; compared with nontumor tissue, more. Data fit most tumor T cells coming from lymph node, expanding in tumor.

The sample comprised axillary lymph node tissue. The chain carries TRBV5-6 and TRBJ2-3, with D perhaps matching TRBD2 (5 bases). The receptor was isolated from a female donor with breast cancer. Some clones in this sample may be carry-over from other donors' samples. The CDR3 protein is CASSAGISQYTDAQYF. The CDR3 DNA is TGTGCCAGCAGCGCCGGGATTTCCCAATACACAGATGCGCAGTATTTT.